This TCR beta chain was identified during a study of sequential checkpoint blockade in melanoma. The treatment: randomized to nivolumab then ipilimumab (arm A) or the reverse (arm B). Data came from immunoSEQ multiplex PCR; TCRdb stores just in-frame clones and leaves some out. The table lists 10,000 to 11,000 clones, 45% to 60% of them singletons. This CDR3 has 15 residues. Trimming left V 0 bases short and J 4 bases short, with 12 bases between. Germline values: CDR1 LGHNA, CDR2 YSLEER. The sequences come from CD8+ T cells sorted from blood (inferred from file names), collected from a patient given nivolumab and ipilimumab in sequence. The rearrangement links TRBV4-3 to TRBJ2-5; D is perhaps TRBD1 (6 bases). The TCR was taken from a human donor with melanoma. CDR3 protein: CASSQERRGGETQYF. The CDR3, as DNA: TGCGCCAGCAGCCAAGAACGCAGGGGTGGAGAGACCCAGTACTTC.